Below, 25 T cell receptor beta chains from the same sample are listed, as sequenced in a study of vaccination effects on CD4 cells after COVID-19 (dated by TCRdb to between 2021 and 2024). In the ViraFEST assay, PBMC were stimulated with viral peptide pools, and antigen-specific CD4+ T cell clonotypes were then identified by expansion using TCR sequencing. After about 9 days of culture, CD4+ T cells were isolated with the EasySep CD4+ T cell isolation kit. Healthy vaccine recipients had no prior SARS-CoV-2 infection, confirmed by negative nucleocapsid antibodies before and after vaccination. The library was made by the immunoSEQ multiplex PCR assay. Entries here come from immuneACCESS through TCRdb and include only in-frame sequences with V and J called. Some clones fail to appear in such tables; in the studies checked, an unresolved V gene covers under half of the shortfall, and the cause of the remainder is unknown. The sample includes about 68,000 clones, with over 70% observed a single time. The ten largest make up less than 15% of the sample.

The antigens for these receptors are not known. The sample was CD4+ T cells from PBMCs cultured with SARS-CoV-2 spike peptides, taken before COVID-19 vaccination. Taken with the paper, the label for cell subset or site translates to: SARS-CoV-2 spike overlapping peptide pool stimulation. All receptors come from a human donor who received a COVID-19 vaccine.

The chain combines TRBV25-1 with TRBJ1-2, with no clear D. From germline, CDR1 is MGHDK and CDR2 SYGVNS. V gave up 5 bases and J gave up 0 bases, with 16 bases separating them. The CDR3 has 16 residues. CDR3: CASSSTRTGPNYGYTF. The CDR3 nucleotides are TGTGCCAGCAGTTCTACCAGAACTGGGCCTAACTATGGCTACACCTTC.

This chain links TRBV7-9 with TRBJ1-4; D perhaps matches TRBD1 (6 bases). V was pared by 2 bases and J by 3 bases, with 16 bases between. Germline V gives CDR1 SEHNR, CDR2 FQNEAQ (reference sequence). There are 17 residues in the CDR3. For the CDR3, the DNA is TGTGCCAGCAGCTTAAGTAGGGGGGCGCAGGCTAATGAAAAACTGTTTTTT. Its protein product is CASSLSRGAQANEKLFF. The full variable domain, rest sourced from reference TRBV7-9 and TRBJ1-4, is DTGVSQNPRHKITKRGQNVTFRCDPISEHNRLYWYRQTLGQGPEFLTYFQNEAQLEKSRLLSDRFSAERPKGSFSTLEIQRTEQGDSAMYLCASSLSRGAQANEKLFFGSGTQLSVL.

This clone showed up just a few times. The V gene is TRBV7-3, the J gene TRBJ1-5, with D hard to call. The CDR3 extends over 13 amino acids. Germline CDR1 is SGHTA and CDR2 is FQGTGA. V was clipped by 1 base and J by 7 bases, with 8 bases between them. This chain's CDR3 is CASSLRKGQPQHF. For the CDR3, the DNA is TGTGCCAGCAGCTTAAGAAAGGGCCAGCCCCAGCATTTT. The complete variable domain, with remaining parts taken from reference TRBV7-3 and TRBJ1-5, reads GAGVSQTPSNKVTEKGKYVELRCDPISGHTALYWYRQSLGQGPEFLIYFQGTGAADDSGLPNDRFFAVRPEGSVSTLKIQRTERGDSAVYLCASSLRKGQPQHFGDGTRLSIL.

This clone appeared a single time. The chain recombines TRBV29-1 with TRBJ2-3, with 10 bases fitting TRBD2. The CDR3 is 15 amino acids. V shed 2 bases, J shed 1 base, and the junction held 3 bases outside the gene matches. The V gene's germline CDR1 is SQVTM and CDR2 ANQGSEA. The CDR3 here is CSVETLAGGTDTQYF. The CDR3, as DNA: TGCAGCGTTGAAACTCTAGCGGGGGGCACAGATACGCAGTATTTT.

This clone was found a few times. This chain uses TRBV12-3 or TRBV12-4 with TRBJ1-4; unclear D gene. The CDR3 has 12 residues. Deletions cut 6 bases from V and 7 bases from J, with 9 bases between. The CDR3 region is CASSVVGEKLFF. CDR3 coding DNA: TGTGCCAGCAGCGTAGTGGGTGAAAAACTGTTTTTT.

The CDR3 reads CASPIGQGATYNDLNTEAFF. The CDR3 nucleotides are TGTGCCAGCCCTATCGGACAGGGGGCTACTTACAATGATTTGAACACTGAAGCTTTCTTT. The V and J genes are TRBV5-8 and TRBJ1-1; 11 nucleotides match TRBD1. With V trimmed by 7 bases and J by 0 bases, 20 bases remained unmatched. The CDR3 sequence is 20 residues long. Germline V gene data show CDR1 as SGHTS and CDR2 as YDEGEE.

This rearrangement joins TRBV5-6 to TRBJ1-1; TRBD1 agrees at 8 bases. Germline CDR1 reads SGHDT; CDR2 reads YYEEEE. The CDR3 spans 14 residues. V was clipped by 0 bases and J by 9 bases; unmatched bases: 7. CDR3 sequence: CASSLEGGRGQAFF. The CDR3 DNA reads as TGTGCCAGCAGCTTGGAGGGGGGCAGGGGGCAAGCTTTCTTT.

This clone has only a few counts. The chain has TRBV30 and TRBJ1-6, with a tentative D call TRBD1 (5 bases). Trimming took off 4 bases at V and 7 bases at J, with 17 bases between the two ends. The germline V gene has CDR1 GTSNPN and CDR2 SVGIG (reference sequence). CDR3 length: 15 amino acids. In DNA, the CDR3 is TGTGCCTGGAACCCCTCGGGACGGCGGAATTCACCCCTCCACTTT. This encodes CAWNPSGRRNSPLHF.

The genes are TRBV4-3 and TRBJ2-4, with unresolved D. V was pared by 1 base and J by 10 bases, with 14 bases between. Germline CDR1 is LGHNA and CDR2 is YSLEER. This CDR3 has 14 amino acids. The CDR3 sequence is CASSQATGHRIQYF. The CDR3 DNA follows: TGCGCCAGCAGCCAAGCTACCGGGCACCGGATTCAGTACTTC.

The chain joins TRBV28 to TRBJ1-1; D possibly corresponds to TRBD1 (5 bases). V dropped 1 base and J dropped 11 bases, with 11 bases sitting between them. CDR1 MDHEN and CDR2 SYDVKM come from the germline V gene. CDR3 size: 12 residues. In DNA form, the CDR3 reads TGTGCCAGCAGTTTATCCAGGGCAGGGGCTTTCTTT. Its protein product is CASSLSRAGAFF.

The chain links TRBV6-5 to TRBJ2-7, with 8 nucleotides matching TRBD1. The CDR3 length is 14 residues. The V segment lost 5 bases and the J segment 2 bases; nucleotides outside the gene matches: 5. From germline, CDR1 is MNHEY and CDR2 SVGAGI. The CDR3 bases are TGTGCCAGCAGTCCGCACAGGGGGACCTACGAGCAGTACGTC. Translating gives CASSPHRGTYEQYV.

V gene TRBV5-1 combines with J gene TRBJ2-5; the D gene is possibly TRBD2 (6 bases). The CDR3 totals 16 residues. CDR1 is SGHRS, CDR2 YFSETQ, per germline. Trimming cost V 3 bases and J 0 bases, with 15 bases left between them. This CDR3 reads CASSSRRAGYQETQYF. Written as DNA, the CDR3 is TGCGCCAGCAGCTCCAGACGCGCGGGGTACCAAGAGACCCAGTACTTC.

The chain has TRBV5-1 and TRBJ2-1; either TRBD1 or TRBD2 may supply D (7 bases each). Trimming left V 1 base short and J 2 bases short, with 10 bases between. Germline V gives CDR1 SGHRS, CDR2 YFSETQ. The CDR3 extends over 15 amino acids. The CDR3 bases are TGCGCCAGCAGCTTGTCAGGGGGGGCCTACAATGAGCAGTTCTTC. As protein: CASSLSGGAYNEQFF.

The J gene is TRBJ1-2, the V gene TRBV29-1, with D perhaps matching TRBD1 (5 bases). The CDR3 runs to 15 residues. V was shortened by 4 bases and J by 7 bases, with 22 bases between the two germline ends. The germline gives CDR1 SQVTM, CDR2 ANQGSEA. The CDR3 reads CSVGGGGTQKRGYTF. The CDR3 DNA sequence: TGCAGCGTTGGGGGAGGCGGGACCCAGAAGCGTGGCTACACCTTC.

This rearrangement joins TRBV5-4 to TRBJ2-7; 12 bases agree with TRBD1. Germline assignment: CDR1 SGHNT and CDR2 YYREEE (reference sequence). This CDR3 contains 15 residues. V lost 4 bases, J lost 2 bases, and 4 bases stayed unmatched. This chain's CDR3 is CASSLGTGGPYEQYV. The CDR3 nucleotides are TGTGCCAGCAGCCTAGGGACAGGGGGCCCCTACGAGCAGTACGTC.

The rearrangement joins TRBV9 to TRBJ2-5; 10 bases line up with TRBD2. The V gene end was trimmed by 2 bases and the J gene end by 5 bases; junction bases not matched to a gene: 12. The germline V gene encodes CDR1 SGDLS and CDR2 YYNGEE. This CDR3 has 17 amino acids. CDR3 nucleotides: TGTGCCAGCAGCGTGTCACTGAGCGGGGGGGCGGAGGAGACCCAGTACTTC. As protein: CASSVSLSGGAEETQYF. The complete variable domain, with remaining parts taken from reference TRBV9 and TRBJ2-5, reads DSGVTQTPKHLITATGQRVTLRCSPRSGDLSVYWYQQSLDQGLQFLIQYYNGEERAKGNILERFSAQQFPDLHSELNLSSLELGDSALYFCASSVSLSGGAEETQYFGPGTRLLVL.

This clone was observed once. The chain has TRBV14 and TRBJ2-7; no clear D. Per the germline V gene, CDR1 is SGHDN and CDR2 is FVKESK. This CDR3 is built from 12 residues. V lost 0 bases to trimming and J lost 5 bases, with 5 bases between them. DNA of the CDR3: TGTGCCAGCAGCCAAGACAGCGACGAGCAGTACGTC. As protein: CASSQDSDEQYV.

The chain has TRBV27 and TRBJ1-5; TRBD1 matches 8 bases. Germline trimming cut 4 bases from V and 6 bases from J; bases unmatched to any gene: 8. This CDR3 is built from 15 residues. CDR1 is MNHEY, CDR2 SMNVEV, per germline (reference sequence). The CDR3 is CASSSTGEGSQPQHF. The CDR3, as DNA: TGTGCCAGCAGTTCGACAGGGGAAGGGAGTCAGCCCCAGCATTTT.

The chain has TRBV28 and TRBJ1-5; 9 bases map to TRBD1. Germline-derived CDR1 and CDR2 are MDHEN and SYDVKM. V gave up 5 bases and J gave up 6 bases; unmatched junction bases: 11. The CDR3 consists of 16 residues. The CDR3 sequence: CASSTPGQGAPQPQHF. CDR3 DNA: TGTGCCAGCAGTACCCCGGGACAGGGAGCGCCTCAGCCCCAGCATTTT.

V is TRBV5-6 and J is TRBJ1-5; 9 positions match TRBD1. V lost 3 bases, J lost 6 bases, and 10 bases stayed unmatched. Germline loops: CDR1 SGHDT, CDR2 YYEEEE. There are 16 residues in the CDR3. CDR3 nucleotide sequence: TGTGCCAGCAGCTCCACCGGGGACAGGGCCGGTCAGCCCCAGCATTTT. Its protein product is CASSSTGDRAGQPQHF.

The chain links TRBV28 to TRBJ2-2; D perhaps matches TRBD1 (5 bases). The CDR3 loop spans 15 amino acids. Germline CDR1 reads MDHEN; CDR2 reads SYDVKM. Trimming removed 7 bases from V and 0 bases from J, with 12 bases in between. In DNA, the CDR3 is TGTGCCAGCACACAAGACAGAGCGAACACCGGGGAGCTGTTTTTT. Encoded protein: CASTQDRANTGELFF.

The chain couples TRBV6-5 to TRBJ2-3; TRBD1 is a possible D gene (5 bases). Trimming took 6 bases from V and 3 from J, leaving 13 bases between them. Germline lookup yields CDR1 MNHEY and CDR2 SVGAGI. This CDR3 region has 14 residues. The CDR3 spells CASRGRDRTDTQYF. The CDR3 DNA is TGTGCCAGCAGGGGGCGCGATCGTACAGATACGCAGTATTTT.

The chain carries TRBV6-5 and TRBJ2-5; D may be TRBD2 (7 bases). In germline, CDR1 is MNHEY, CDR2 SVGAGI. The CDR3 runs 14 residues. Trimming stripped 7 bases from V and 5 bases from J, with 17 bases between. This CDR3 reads CASKTPGGPETQYF. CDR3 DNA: TGTGCCAGCAAGACTCCGGGGGGCCCGGAGACCCAGTACTTC.

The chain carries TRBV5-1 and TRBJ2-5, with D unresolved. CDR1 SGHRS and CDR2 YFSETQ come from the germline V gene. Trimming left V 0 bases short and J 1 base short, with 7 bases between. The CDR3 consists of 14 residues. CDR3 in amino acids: CASSLDWVQETQYF. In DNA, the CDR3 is TGCGCCAGCAGCTTGGACTGGGTCCAAGAGACCCAGTACTTC. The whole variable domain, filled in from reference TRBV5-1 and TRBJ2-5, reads KAGVTQTPRYLIKTRGQQVTLSCSPISGHRSVSWYQQTPGQGLQFLFEYFSETQRNKGNFPGRFSGRQFSNSRSEMNVSTLELGDSALYLCASSLDWVQETQYFGPGTRLLVL.

As DNA, the CDR3 is TGTGCCAGTAGTCCGAGGACCTACTTAACCGGGGAGCTGTTTTTT. This codes for CASSPRTYLTGELFF. The gene calls are TRBV19 and TRBJ2-2; D is unclear. This CDR3 contains 15 residues. With 5 bases removed from V and 5 bases from J, the gap between germline ends came to 15 bases. Germline CDR1 LNHDA, CDR2 SQIVND (reference sequence). Drawing the rest from reference TRBV19 and TRBJ2-2, the complete variable domain is DGGITQSPKYLFRKEGQNVTLSCEQNLNHDAMYWYRQDPGQGLRLIYYSQIVNDFQKGDIAEGYSVSREKKESFPLTVTSAQKNPTAFYLCASSPRTYLTGELFFGEGSRLTVL.